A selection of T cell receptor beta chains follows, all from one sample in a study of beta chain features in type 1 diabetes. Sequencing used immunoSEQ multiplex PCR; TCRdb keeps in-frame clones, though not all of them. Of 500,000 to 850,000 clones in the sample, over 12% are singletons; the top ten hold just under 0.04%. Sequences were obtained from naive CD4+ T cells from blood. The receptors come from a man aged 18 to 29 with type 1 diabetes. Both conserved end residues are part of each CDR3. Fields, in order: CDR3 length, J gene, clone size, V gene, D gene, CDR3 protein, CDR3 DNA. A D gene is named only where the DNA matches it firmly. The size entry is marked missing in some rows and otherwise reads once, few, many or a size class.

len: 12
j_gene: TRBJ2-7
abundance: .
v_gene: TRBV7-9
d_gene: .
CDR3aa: CASSQGLYEQYF
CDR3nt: TGTGCCAGCAGCCAAGGGTTGTACGAGCAGTACTTC

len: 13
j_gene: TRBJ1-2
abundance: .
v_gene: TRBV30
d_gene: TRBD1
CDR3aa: CAWRATGGHGYTF
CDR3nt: TGTGCCTGGAGGGCGACAGGGGGTCATGGCTACACCTTC

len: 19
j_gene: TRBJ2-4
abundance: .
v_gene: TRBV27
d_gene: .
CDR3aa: CASSPGWGQEFVAKNIQYF
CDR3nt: TGTGCCAGCAGTCCAGGGTGGGGGCAAGAGTTTGTGGCCAAAAACATTCAGTACTTC

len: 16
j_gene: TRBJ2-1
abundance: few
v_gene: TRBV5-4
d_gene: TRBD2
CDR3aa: CASSLDGKAGVGEQFF
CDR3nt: TGTGCCAGCAGCTTGGATGGAAAAGCGGGAGTAGGGGAGCAGTTCTTC

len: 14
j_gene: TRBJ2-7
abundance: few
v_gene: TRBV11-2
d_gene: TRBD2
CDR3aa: CASSLGLTLYEQYF
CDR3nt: TGTGCCAGCAGCTTGGGACTAACCCTCTACGAGCAGTACTTC

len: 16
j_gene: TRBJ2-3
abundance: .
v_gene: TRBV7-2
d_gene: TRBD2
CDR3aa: CASSLIAGQRTDTQYF
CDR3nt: TGTGCCAGCAGCTTGATAGCGGGGCAAAGGACGGATACGCAGTATTTT

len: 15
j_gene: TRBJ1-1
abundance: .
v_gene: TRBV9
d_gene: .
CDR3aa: CASSVAGRFNTEAFF
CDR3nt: TGTGCCAGCAGCGTGGCAGGGCGGTTCAACACTGAAGCTTTCTTT

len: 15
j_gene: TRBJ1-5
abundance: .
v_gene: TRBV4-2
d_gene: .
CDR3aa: CASSQVAPGGQPQHF
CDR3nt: TGTGCCAGCAGCCAAGTGGCCCCCGGGGGTCAGCCCCAGCATTTT

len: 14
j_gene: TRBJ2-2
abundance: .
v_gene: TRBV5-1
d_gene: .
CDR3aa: CASSLGADSGELFF
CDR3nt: TGCGCCAGCAGCTTGGGGGCCGACTCCGGGGAGCTGTTTTTT

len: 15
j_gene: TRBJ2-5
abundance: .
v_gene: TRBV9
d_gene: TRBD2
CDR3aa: CASSLAGGLKETQYF
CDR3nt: TGTGCCAGCAGTCTTGCGGGAGGACTAAAAGAGACCCAGTACTTC

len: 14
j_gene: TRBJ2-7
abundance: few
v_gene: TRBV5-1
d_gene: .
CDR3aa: CASSQSRGDYEQYF
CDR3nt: TGCGCCAGCAGCCAAAGCCGGGGAGACTACGAGCAGTACTTC

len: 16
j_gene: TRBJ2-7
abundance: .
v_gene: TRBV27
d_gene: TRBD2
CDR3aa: CASSFRDMGGSYEQYF
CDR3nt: TGTGCCAGCAGTTTCCGCGACATGGGGGGGTCCTACGAGCAGTACTTC

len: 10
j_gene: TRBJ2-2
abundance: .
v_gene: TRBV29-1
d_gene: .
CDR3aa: CSVGSGELFF
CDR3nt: TGCAGCGTCGGATCCGGGGAGCTGTTTTTT

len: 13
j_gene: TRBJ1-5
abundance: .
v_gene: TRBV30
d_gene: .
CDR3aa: CAWSARANQPQHF
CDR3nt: TGTGCCTGGAGTGCCAGAGCAAATCAGCCCCAGCATTTT

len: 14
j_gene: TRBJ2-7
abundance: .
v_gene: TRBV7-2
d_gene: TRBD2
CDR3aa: CASSFQRGAYEQYF
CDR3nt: TGTGCCAGCAGCTTTCAGCGGGGCGCCTACGAGCAGTACTTC

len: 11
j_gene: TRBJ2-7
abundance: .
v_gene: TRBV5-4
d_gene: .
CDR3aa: CASSEWDEQYF
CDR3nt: TGTGCCAGCAGCGAGTGGGACGAGCAGTACTTC

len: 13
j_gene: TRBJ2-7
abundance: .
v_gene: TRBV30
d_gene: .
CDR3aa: CAWNWLGAYEQYF
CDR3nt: TGTGCCTGGAATTGGCTAGGAGCTTACGAGCAGTACTTC

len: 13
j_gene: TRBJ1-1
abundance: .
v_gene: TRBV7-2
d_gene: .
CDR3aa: CASSLVGYTEAFF
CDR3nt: TGTGCCAGCAGCTTAGTGGGGTACACTGAAGCTTTCTTT

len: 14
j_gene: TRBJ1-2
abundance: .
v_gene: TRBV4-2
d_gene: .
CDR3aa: CASSQRDRDYGYTF
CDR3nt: TGTGCCAGCAGCCAAAGGGACCGAGACTATGGCTACACCTTC

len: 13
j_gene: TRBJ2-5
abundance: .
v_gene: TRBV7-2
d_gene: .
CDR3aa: CASSLASKETQYF
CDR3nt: TGTGCCAGCAGCTTAGCTAGTAAAGAGACCCAGTACTTC

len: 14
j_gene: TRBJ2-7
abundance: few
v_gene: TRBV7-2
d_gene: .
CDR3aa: CASSRSTIGYEQYF
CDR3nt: TGTGCCAGCAGCCGAAGCACGATTGGCTACGAGCAGTACTTC

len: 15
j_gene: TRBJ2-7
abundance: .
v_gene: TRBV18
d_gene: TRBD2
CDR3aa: CASSPPGREGYEQYF
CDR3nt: TGTGCCAGCTCACCACCGGGGAGGGAAGGCTACGAGCAGTACTTC

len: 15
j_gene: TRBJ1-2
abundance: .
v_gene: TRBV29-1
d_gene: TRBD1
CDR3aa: CSVPGTGSFNYGYTF
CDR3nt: TGCAGCGTCCCCGGGACAGGTTCTTTTAACTATGGCTACACCTTC

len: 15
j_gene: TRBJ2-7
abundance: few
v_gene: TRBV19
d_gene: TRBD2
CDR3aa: CASTPRAGETYEQYF
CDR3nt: TGTGCCAGTACTCCTAGAGCGGGAGAGACCTACGAGCAGTACTTC

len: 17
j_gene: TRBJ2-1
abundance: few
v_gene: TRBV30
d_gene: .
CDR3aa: CAWSPRAEFSSYNEQFF
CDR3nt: TGTGCCTGGAGTCCGCGGGCCGAGTTTAGCTCCTACAATGAGCAGTTCTTC

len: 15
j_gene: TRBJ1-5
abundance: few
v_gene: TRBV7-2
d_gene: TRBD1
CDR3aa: CASRDGTGMHQPQHF
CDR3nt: TGTGCCAGCAGGGACGGGACAGGGATGCATCAGCCCCAGCATTTT

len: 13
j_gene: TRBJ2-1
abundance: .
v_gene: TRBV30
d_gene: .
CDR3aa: CAWSVPLPNEQFF
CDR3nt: TGTGCCTGGAGTGTACCCCTACCCAATGAGCAGTTCTTC

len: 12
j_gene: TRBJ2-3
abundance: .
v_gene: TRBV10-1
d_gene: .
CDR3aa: CASSEVGDTQYF
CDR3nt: TGCGCCAGCAGTGAGGTAGGAGATACGCAGTATTTT

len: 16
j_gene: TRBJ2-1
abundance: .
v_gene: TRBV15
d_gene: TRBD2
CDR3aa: CATSRDPGGVNNEQFF
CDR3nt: TGTGCCACCAGCAGAGATCCGGGAGGTGTTAACAATGAGCAGTTCTTC

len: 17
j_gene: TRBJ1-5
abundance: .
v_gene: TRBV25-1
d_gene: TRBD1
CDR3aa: CASSKGTGPYSNQPQHF
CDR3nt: TGTGCCAGCAGTAAAGGGACAGGACCGTATAGCAATCAGCCCCAGCATTTT

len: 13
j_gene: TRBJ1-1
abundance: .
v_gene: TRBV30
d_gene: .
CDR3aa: CAWSKTVGTEAFF
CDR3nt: TGTGCCTGGAGTAAGACCGTGGGCACTGAAGCTTTCTTT

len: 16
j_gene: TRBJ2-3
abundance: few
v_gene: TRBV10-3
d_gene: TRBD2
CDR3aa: CAISDRSGGAADTQYF
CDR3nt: TGTGCCATCAGTGATAGGAGCGGGGGTGCTGCAGATACGCAGTATTTT

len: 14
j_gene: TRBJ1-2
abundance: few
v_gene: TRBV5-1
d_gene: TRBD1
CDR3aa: CASSWDRDNYGYTF
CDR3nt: TGCGCCAGCAGCTGGGACAGGGACAACTATGGCTACACCTTC

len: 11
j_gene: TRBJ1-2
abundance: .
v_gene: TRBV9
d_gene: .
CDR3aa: CASSVGYGYTF
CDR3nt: TGTGCCAGCAGCGTCGGCTATGGCTACACCTTC

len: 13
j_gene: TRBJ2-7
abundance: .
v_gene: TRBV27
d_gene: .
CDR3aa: CASSLEGPVEQYF
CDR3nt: TGTGCCAGCAGTTTAGAGGGGCCGGTCGAGCAGTACTTC

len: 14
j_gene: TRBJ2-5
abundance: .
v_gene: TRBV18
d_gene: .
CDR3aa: CASSQSRVQETQYF
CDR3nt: TGTGCCAGCTCACAATCCAGGGTCCAAGAGACCCAGTACTTC

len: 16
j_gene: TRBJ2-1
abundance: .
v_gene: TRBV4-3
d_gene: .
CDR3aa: CASSQDRDKSYNEQFF
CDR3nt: TGCGCCAGCAGCCAAGACCGGGACAAATCCTACAATGAGCAGTTCTTC

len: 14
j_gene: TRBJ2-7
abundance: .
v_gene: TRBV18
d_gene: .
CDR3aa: CASSPGGLTYEQYF
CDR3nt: TGTGCCAGCTCACCAGGGGGGTTGACCTACGAGCAGTACTTC

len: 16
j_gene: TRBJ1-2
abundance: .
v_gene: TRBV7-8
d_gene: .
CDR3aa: CASSLNNRELNYGYTF
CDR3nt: TGTGCCAGCAGCTTAAATAACCGGGAGTTGAACTATGGCTACACCTTC

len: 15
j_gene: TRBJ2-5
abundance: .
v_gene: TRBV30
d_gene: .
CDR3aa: CAWSTTGRYQETQYF
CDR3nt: TGTGCCTGGAGTACGACAGGAAGGTACCAAGAGACCCAGTACTTC

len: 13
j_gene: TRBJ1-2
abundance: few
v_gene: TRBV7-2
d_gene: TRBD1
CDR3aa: CASSPQGTYGYTF
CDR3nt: TGTGCCAGCAGCCCACAGGGGACCTATGGCTACACCTTC

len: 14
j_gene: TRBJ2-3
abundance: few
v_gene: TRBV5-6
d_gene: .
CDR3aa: CASSLYRGTDTQYF
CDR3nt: TGTGCCAGCAGCTTATACAGGGGCACAGATACGCAGTATTTT

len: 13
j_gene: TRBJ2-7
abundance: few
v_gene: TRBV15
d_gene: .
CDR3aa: CATSRRFGYEQYF
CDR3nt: TGTGCCACCAGCAGACGCTTTGGATACGAGCAGTACTTC

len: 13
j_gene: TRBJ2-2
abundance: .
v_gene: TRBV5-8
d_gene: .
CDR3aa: CASSDLFIGELFF
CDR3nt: TGTGCCAGCAGCGACCTATTTATCGGGGAGCTGTTTTTT

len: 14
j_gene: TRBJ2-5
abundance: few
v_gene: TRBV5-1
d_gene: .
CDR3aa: CASSLEGRQETQYF
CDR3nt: TGCGCCAGCAGCTTGGAAGGCAGACAAGAGACCCAGTACTTC

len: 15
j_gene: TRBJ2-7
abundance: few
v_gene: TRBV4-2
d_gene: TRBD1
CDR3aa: CASSQDRGQGYEQYF
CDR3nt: TGTGCCAGCAGCCAAGATAGGGGACAGGGTTACGAGCAGTACTTC

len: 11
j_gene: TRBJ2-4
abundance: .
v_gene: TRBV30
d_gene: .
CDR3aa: CAWSPSDIQYF
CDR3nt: TGTGCCTGGAGTCCTTCTGACATTCAGTACTTC

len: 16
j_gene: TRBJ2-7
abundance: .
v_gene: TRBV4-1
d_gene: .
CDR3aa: CASSQVAGLAVGRQYF
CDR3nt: TGCGCCAGCAGCCAAGTAGCTGGGCTTGCTGTGGGTCGGCAGTACTTC

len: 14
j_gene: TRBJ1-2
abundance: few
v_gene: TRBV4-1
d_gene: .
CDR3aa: CASSQGPAFYGYTF
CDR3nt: TGCGCCAGCAGCCAAGGGCCAGCCTTCTATGGCTACACCTTC

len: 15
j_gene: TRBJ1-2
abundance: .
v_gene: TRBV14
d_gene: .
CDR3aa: CASSSAGRGVYGYTF
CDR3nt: TGTGCCAGCAGCTCCGCCGGCAGGGGAGTTTATGGCTACACCTTC

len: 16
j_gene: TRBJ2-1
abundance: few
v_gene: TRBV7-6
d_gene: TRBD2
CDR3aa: CASSLASSGGGFEQFF
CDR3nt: TGTGCCAGCAGCTTAGCATCTAGCGGGGGGGGATTTGAGCAGTTCTTC

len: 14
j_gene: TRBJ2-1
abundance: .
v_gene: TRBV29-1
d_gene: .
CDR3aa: CSVPGTSSYNEQFF
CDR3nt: TGCAGCGTTCCCGGGACCAGCTCCTACAATGAGCAGTTCTTC

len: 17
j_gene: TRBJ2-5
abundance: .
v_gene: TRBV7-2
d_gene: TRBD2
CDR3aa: CASRRLPTSGGQETQYF
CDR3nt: TGTGCCAGCAGGCGACTCCCGACTAGCGGGGGACAAGAGACCCAGTACTTC

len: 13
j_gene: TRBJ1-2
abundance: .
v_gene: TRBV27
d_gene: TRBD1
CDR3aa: CASSPRQGNGYTF
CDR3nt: TGTGCCAGCAGTCCCCGACAGGGCAATGGCTACACCTTC